This T cell receptor (beta chain) was sequenced for a study of human T cells and chemical hapten exposure. The study's findings and limits: The donor cohort had alopecia, so its immune response may not match that of healthy people.

V trimming: 2 bases; J trimming: 4 bases; junction bases outside the gene matches: 2. CDR3 length: 14 amino acids. Per the germline V gene, CDR1 is SGHTA and CDR2 is FQGTGA. The study used a library that attached unique molecular identifiers to individual cDNA molecules. Authors' analysis steps: Samples held a median of approximately 94,000 TCRs, range about 20,000–690,600. From the RACE reads, TCRdb called clonotypes with MiXCR, one entry per CDR3 protein. TCRdb assigned the V and J calls; the authors' analysis was not used. The sample has about 98,000 distinct CDR3 sequences, about a tenth seen once; the top ten hold about 3%. Specified time point: pre-sensitization, week 0. Sample treatment: therapeutic diphenylcyclopropenone sensitization with weekly scalp DPC. The table lists this clonotype with many counts. Antigen unknown.

Source: whole blood, taken in connection with sensitization to the hapten diphenylcyclopropenone (DPC). This chain joins TRBV7-3 and TRBJ2-5; TRBD1 matches 9 bases. The TCR comes from a woman aged 55-69 years with alopecia areata. Some clones in this sample may be carry-over from other donors' samples. DNA for the CDR3: TGTGCCAGCAGCTTAGCGACAGGGGGAGAGACCCAGTACTTC. Translated: CASSLATGGETQYF.